The following is a T cell receptor beta chain sequence with its context. The data are from a study of OX40 agonist ivuxolimab in advanced cancers. Measured with immunoSEQ multiplex PCR; TCRdb has only the in-frame clones, and not every one. The table shows over 10,000 clones, with 75% to 95% occurring only once. V shed 2 bases and J shed 5 bases, with 10 bases lying between them. The V gene's germline CDR1 is SGDLS and CDR2 YYNGEE. The CDR3 extends over 14 amino acids. The genes are TRBV9 and TRBJ2-2; D not certain. This TCR was recovered from an adult with an advanced solid tumor such as melanoma, head and neck, liver or kidney cancer. The input for sequencing was CD4+ or CD8+ T cells sorted from blood, taken in a trial of the OX40 agonist ivuxolimab. The CDR3 bases are TGTGCCAGCAGCGTTAACGGGTTAACCGGGGAGCTGTTTTTT. The encoded protein is CASSVNGLTGELFF.